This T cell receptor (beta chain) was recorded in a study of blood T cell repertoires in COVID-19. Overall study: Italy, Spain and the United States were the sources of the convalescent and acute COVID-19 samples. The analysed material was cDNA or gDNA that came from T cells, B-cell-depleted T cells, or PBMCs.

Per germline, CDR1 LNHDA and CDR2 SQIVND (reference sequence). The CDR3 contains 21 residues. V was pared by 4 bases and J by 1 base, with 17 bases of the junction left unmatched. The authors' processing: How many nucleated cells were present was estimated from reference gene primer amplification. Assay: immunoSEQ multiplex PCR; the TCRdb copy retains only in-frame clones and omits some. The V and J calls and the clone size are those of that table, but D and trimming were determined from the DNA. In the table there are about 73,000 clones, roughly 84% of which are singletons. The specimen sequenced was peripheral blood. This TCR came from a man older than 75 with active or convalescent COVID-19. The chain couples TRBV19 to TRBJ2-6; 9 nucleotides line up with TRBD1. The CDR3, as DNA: TGTGCCAGTAGTACAATGGCTCGCTTCGGGGGACAGGGTTCTGGGGCCAACGTCCTGACTTTC. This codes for CASSTMARFGGQGSGANVLTF. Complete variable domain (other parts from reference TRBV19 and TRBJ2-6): DGGITQSPKYLFRKEGQNVTLSCEQNLNHDAMYWYRQDPGQGLRLIYYSQIVNDFQKGDIAEGYSVSREKKESFPLTVTSAQKNPTAFYLCASSTMARFGGQGSGANVLTFGAGSRLTVL.